This record covers a single T cell receptor beta chain. What it binds is unknown. The sample originates from a study of cytotoxic CD8 clonotypes in ibrutinib-treated CLL. Study observations and caveats: Samples from sustained-remission and progressing patients were taken at different times.

The CDR3 loop spans 13 amino acids. Germline V gives CDR1 SGHRS, CDR2 YFSETQ. Trimming stripped 4 bases from V and 1 base from J, with 6 bases between. Data came from immunoSEQ multiplex PCR; TCRdb stores just in-frame clones and leaves some out. The sample includes about 120,000 clones, 75% to 90% of them seen just once. This specimen was PBMCs, taken after 24 months of ibrutinib treatment. The receptor was isolated from a human donor with chronic lymphocytic leukemia. V is TRBV5-1 and J is TRBJ2-1; no definite D call. The CDR3 DNA follows: TGCGCCAGCAGCCCTGGATCCTACAATGAGCAGTTCTTC. Amino acids: CASSPGSYNEQFF.